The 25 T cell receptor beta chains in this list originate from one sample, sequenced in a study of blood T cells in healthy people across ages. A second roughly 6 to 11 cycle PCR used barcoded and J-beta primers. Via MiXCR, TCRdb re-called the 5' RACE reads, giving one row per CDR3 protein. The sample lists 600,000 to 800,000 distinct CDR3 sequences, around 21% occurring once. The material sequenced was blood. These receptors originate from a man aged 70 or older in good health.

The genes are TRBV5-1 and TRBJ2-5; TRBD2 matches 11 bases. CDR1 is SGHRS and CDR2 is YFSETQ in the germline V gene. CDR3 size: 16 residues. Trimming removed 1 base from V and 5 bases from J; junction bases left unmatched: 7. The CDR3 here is CASSLTSGSIFETQYF. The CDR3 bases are TGCGCCAGCAGCTTGACTAGCGGGAGTATTTTTGAGACCCAGTACTTC.

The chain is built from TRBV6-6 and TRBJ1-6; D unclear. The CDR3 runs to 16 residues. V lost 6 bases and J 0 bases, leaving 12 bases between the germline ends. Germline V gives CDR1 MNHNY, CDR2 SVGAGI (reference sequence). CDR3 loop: CASRPDGSSYNSPLHF. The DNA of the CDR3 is TGTGCCAGCAGGCCCGACGGAAGCTCCTATAATTCACCCCTCCACTTT.

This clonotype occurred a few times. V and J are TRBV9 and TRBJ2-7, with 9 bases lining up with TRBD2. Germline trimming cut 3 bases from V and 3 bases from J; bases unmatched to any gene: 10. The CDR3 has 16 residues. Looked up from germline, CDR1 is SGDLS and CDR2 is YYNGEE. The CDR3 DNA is TGTGCCAGCAGCGCGACCAGTAGCGGGAGCAGCTACGAGCAGTACTTC. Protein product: CASSATSSGSSYEQYF.

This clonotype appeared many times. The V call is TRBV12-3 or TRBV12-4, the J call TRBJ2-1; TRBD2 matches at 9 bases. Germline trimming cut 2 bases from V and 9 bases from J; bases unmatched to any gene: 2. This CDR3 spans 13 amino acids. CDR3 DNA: TGTGCCAGCAGTTTATTGCGGGAGGGTGAGCAGTTCTTC. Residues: CASSLLREGEQFF.

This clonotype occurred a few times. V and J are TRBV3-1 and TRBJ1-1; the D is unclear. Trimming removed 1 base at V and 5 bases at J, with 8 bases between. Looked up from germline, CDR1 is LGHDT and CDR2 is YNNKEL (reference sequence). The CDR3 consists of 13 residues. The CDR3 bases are TGTGCCAGCAGCCAAGGTATTGGAACTGAAGCTTTCTTT. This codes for CASSQGIGTEAFF.

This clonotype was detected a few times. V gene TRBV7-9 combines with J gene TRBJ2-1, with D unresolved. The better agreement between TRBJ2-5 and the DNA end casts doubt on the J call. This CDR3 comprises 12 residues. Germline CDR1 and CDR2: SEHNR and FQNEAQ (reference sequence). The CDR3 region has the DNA TGTGCCAGCGCGGACCCACCCGAGACCCAGTACTTC. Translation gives CASADPPETQYF.

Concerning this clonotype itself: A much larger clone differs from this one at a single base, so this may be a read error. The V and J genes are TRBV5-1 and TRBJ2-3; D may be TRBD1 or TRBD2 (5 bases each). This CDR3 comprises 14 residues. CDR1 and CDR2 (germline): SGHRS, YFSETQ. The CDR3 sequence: CANSLGPGRDTQYF. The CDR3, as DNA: TGCGCCAACAGCTTGGGACCGGGGAGAGATACGCAGTATTTT.

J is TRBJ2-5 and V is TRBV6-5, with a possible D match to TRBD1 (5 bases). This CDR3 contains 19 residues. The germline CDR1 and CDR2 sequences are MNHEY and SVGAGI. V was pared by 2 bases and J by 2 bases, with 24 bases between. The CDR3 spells CASSYGRTRRWGSQETQYF. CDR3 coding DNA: TGTGCCAGCAGTTACGGCAGGACAAGAAGGTGGGGTTCACAAGAGACCCAGTACTTC.

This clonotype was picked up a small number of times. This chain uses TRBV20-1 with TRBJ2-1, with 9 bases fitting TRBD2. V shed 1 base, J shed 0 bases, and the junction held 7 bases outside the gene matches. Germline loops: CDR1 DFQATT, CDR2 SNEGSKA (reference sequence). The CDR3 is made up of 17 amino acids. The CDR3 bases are TGCAGTGCTAGAGGCCTAGCGGGATTAAGCTCCTACAATGAGCAGTTCTTC. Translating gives CSARGLAGLSSYNEQFF.

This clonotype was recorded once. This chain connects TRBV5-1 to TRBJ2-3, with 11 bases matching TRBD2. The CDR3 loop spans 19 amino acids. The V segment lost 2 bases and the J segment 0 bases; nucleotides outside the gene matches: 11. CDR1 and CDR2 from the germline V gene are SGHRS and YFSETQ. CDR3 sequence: CASSFLLAGDLGSTDTQYF. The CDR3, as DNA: TGCGCCAGCAGCTTTTTACTAGCGGGAGACCTTGGGAGCACAGATACGCAGTATTTT. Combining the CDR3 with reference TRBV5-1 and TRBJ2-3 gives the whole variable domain KAGVTQTPRYLIKTRGQQVTLSCSPISGHRSVSWYQQTPGQGLQFLFEYFSETQRNKGNFPGRFSGRQFSNSRSEMNVSTLELGDSALYLCASSFLLAGDLGSTDTQYFGPGTRLTVL.

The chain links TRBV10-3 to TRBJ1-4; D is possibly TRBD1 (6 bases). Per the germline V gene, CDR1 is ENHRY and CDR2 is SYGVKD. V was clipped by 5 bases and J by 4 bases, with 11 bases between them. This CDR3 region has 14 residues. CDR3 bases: TGTGCCATCAGTCTTGGGGGCGGTAATGAAAAACTGTTTTTT. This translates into CAISLGGGNEKLFF.

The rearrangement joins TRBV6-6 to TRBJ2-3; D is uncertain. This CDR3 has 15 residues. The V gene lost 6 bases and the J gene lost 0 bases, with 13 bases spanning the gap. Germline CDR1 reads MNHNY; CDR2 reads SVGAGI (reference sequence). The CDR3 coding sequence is TGTGCCAGCAGCTCCCTCGGAGTAAGCACAGATACGCAGTATTTT. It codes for CASSSLGVSTDTQYF.

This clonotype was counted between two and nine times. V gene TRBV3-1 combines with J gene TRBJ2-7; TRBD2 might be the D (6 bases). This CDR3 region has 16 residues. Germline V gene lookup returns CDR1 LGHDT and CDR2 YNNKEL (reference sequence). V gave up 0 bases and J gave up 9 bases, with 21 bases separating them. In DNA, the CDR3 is TGTGCCAGCAGCCAAGATTCCGGGAGTGACTATCGAGGGCAGTACTTC. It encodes CASSQDSGSDYRGQYF.

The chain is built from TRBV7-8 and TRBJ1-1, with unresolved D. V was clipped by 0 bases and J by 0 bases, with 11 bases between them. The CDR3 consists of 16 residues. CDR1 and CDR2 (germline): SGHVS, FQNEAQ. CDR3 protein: CASSLASRQMNTEAFF. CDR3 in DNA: TGTGCCAGCAGCTTAGCCTCCAGACAAATGAACACTGAAGCTTTCTTT.

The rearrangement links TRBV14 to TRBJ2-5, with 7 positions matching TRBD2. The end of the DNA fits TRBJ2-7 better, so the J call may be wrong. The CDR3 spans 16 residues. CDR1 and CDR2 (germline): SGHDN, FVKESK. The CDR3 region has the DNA TGTGCCAGCAGCCAAGCGGGACTCGGGAGGACCTACGAGCAGTACTTC. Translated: CASSQAGLGRTYEQYF.

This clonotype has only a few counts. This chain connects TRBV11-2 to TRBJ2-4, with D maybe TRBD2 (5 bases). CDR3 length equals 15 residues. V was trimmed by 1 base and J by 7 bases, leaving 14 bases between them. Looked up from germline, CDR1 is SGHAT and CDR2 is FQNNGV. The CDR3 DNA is TGTGCCAGCAGCTTAGGTACTCAACCGGGGAACATTCAGTACTTC. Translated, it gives CASSLGTQPGNIQYF. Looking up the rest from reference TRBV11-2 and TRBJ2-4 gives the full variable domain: EAGVAQSPRYKIIEKRQSVAFWCNPISGHATLYWYQQILGQGPKLLIQFQNNGVVDDSQLPKDRFSAERLKGVDSTLKIQPAKLEDSAVYLCASSLGTQPGNIQYFGAGTRLSVL.

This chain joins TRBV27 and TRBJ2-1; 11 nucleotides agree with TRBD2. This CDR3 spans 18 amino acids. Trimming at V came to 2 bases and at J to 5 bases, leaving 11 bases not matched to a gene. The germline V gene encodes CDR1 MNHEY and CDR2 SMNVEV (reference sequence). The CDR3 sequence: CASSLGLAGGVRNNEQFF. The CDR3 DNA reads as TGTGCCAGCAGTTTAGGCTTAGCGGGAGGGGTTCGAAACAATGAGCAGTTCTTC.

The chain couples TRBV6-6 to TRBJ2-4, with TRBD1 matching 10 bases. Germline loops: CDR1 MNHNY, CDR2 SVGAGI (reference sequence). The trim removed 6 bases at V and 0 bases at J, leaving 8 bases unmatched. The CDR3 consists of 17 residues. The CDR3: CASRPGTGEVAKNIQYF. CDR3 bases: TGTGCCAGCAGACCCGGGACAGGGGAAGTAGCCAAAAACATTCAGTACTTC.

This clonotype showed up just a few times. CDR3 bases: TGTGCCAGCACCCGGACTAGTGAAGAGACCCAGTACTTC. Encoded protein: CASTRTSEETQYF. The chain couples TRBV3-1 to TRBJ2-7; TRBD2 agrees at 7 bases. The end of the DNA aligns better with TRBJ2-5, so the J call may be wrong. The CDR3 has 13 amino acids. Germline values: CDR1 LGHDT, CDR2 YNNKEL (reference sequence).

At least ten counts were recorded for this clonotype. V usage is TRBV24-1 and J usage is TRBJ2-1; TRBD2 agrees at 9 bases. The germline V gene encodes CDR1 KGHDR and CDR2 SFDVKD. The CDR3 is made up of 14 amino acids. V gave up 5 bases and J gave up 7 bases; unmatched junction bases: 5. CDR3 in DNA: TGTGCCACCAGTGTAACTAGCGGGTTTAATGAGCAGTTCTTC. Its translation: CATSVTSGFNEQFF.

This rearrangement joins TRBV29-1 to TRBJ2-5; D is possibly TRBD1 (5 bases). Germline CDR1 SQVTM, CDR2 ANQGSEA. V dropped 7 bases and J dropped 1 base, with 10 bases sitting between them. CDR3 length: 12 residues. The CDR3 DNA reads TGCAGCGCCCTTACAGGCCAAGAGACCCAGTACTTC. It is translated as CSALTGQETQYF.

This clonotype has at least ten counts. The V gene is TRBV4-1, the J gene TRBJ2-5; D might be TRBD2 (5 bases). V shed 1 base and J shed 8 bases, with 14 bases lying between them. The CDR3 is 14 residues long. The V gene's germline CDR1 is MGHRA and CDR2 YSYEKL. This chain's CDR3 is CASSQGGLLRTQYF. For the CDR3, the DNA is TGCGCCAGCAGCCAAGGAGGGCTTCTGCGAACCCAGTACTTC.

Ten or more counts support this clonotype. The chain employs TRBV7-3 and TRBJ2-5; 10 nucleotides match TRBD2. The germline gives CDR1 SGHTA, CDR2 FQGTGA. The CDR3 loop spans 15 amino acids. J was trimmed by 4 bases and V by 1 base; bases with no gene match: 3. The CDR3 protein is CASSLMASGRETQYF. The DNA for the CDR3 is TGTGCCAGCAGCTTAATGGCTAGCGGGAGAGAGACCCAGTACTTC.

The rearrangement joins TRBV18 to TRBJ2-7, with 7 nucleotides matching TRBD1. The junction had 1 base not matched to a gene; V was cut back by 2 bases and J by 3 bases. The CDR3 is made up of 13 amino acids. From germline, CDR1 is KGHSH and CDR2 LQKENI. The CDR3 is CASSPGTDYEQYF. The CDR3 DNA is TGTGCCAGCTCACCAGGGACAGACTACGAGCAGTACTTC. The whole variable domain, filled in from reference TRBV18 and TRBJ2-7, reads NAGVMQNPRHLVRRRGQEARLRCSPMKGHSHVYWYRQLPEEGLKFMVYLQKENIIDESGMPKERFSAEFPKEGPSILRIQQVVRGDSAAYFCASSPGTDYEQYFGPGTRLTVT.

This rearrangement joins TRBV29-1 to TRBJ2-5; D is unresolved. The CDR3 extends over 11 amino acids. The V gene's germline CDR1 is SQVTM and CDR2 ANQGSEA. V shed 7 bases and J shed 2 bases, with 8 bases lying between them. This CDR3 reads CSAVEQETQYF. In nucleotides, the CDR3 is TGCAGCGCGGTGGAGCAAGAGACCCAGTACTTC.